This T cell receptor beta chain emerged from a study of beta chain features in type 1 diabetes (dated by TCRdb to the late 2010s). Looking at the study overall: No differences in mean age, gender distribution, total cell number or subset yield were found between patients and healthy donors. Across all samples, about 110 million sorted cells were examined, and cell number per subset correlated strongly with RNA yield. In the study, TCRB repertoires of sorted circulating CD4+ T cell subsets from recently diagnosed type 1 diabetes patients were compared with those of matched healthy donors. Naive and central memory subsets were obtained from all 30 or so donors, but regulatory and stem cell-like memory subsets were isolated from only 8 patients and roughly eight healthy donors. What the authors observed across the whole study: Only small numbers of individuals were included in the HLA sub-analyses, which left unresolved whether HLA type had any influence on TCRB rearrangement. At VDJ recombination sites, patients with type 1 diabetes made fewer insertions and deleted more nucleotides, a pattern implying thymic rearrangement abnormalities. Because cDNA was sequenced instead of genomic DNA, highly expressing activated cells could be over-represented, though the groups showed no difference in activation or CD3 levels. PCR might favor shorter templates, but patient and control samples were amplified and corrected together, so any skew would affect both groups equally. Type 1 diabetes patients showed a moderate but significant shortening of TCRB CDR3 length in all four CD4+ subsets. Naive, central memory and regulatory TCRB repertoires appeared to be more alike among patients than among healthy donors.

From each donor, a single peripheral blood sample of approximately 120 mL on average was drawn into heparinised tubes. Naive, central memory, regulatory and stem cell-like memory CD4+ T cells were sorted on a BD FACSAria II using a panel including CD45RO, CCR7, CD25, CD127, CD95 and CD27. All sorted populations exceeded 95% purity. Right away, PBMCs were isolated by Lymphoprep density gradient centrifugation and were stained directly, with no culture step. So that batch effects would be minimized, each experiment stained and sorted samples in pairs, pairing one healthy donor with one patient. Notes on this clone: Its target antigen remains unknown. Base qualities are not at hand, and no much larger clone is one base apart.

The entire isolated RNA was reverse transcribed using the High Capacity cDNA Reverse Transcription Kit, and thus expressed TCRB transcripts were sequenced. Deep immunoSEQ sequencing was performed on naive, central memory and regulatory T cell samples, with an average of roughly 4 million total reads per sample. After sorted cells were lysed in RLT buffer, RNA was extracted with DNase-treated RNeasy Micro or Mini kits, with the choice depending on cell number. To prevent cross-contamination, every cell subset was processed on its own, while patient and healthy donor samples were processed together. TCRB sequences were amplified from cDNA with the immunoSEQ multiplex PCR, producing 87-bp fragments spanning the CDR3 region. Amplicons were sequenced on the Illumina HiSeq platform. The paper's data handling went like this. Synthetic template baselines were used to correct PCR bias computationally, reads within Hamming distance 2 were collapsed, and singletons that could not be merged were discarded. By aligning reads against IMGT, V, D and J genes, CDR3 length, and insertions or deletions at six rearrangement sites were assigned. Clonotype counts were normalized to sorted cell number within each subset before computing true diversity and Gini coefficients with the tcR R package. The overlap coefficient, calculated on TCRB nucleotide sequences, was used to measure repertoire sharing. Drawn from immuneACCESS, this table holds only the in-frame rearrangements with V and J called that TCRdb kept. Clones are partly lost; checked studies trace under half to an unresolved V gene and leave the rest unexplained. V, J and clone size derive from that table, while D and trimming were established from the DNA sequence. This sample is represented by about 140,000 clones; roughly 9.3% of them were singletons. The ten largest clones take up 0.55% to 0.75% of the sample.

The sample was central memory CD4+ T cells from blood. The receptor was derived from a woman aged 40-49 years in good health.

The bases are TGTGCCAGCAGTCCGCGCCGGGACAGGGGGAGCCCCAACTACGAGCAGTACTTC. It translates to CASSPRRDRGSPNYEQYF. The chain joins TRBV27 to TRBJ2-7; TRBD1 agrees with 11 junctional bases. CDR1 MNHEY and CDR2 SMNVEV were looked up in the germline V gene (reference sequence). V is trimmed back by 5 bases and J by 3 bases, and the junction contains 15 bases that no gene match accounts for. From the cysteine up to the phenylalanine, the CDR3 has a length of 18 residues. Only the CDR3 part of the read is kept: 54 bases, read in frame from the first base.